A single TCR beta chain is shown here with its context. The data were obtained in a study of blood T cell repertoires in COVID-19. Assay used: immunoSEQ multiplex PCR; TCRdb lists only in-frame clones, some missing. The sample lists around 130,000 clones, 75% to 90% seen once, with 4.3% in the top ten. Germline CDR1 MNHEY, CDR2 SVGAGI. J lost 2 bases, V lost 9 bases, and 5 bases had no gene match. The CDR3 extends over 13 amino acids. This sequence joins TRBV6-5 and TRBJ2-7; 9 nucleotides match TRBD1. The sample consisted of peripheral blood. The sequence came from a human donor in a cohort sampled during active COVID-19. CDR3: CASLGTGTYEQYF. The CDR3 DNA sequence: TGTGCCAGTCTGGGGACAGGGACCTACGAGCAGTACTTC.